The rows below give T cell receptor beta chains drawn from one sample of a study of human T cells and chemical hapten exposure. TCRdb ran MiXCR on the RACE reads and lists one entry per CDR3 protein. The data contain around 120,000 distinct CDR3 sequences, 9.5% to 12% of them singletons. The sequencing used whole blood, collected in connection with sensitization to the hapten diphenylcyclopropenone (DPC). Receptors originate from a woman in her thirties or forties with alopecia areata. Some clones in this sample may be carry-over from other donors' samples. Each CDR3 is given with its conserved first and last residue. A D gene is named only where the DNA matches it firmly.

CASSLDRPEAFF,TRBV11-2,-
CASSSLTGGLTEAFF,TRBV5-6,TRBD1
CASSRTQLRQPQHF,TRBV28,-
CASSPLDSGGAQYF,TRBV18,-
CSAGGTGRTYEQYF,TRBV20-1,TRBD1
CASSLSTSGGADTQYF,TRBV7-2,TRBD2
CASYRVGGYTF,TRBV30,-
CASFQGQLYEQYF,TRBV18,TRBD1
CASLEDRNTEAFF,TRBV7-9,-
CATSTSGGAREQFF,TRBV25-1,TRBD2